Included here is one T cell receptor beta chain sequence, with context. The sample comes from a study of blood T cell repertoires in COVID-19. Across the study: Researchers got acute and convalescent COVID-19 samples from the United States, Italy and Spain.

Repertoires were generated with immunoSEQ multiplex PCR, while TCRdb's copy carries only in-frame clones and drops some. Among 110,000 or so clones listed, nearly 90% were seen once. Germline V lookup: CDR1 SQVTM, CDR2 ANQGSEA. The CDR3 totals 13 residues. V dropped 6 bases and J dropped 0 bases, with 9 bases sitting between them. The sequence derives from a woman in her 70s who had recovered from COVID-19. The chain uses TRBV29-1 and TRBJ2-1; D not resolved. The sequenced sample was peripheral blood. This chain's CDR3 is CSVQNDSYNEQFF. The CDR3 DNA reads TGCAGCGTGCAGAACGACTCCTACAATGAGCAGTTCTTC.